One sample yielded the 32 T cell receptor beta chains listed below, sequenced in a study of beta chain features in type 1 diabetes. General study findings and limits: Moderate yet significant TCRB CDR3 shortening was seen in Type 1 diabetes patients in all four CD4+ subsets.

These receptors are not linked to any known antigen. Reverse transcription of all isolated RNA meant that expressed TCRB transcripts were sequenced. Clones were read by immunoSEQ multiplex PCR, and TCRdb kept only the in-frame ones, dropping some. The table lists 630,000 or so clones, 11% to 15% of them singletons. The sample was naive CD4+ T cells from blood. The receptors were sampled from a man between 18 and 35 years old with type 1 diabetes.

This clone was seen more than once but under ten times. The V and J genes are TRBV7-2 and TRBJ1-5, with TRBD1 matching over 7 bases. The CDR3 is made up of 14 amino acids. The ends lost 4 bases at V and 3 bases at J; junction bases unmatched: 3. Germline loops: CDR1 SGHTA, CDR2 FQGNSA. This CDR3 reads CASSWGQHNQPQHF. The CDR3 coding sequence is TGTGCCAGCAGCTGGGGACAGCACAATCAGCCCCAGCATTTT.

This clone has just a few counts. This chain uses TRBV28 with TRBJ2-7; D remains unclear. Per the germline V gene, CDR1 is MDHEN and CDR2 is SYDVKM. The CDR3 has 11 residues. The V gene lost 5 bases and the J gene lost 10 bases, with 12 bases spanning the gap. CDR3 nucleotide sequence: TGTGCCAGCAGTAGTAGAGCTCCACAGTACTTC. As protein: CASSSRAPQYF.

The chain combines TRBV7-2 with TRBJ2-5; 12 nucleotides agree with TRBD2. CDR1 and CDR2 (germline): SGHTA, FQGNSA. The V segment lost 5 bases and the J segment 5 bases; nucleotides outside the gene matches: 6. The CDR3 contains 15 residues. The CDR3 loop is CASSPWTSGAETQYF. CDR3 bases: TGTGCCAGCAGCCCATGGACTAGCGGGGCGGAGACCCAGTACTTC.

The chain uses TRBV10-3 and TRBJ2-7, with 9 bases aligning to TRBD1. The germline CDR1 and CDR2 sequences are ENHRY and SYGVKD. Losses at the gene ends were 8 bases for V and 4 bases for J; bases not matched to a gene: 9. This CDR3 comprises 14 residues. CDR3 in amino acids: CAIQGGTGYYEQYF. Here the CDR3 DNA reads TGTGCCATCCAGGGCGGGACAGGGTATTACGAGCAGTACTTC.

The J gene is TRBJ2-1, the V gene TRBV7-9, with D perhaps matching TRBD1 (6 bases). V was cut by 7 bases and J by 5 bases, with 18 bases left in between. The CDR3 consists of 15 residues. Germline CDR1 SEHNR, CDR2 FQNEAQ (reference sequence). Here the CDR3 DNA reads TGTGCCAGCAATGAAGTGGGACACCCGAACAATGAGCAGTTCTTC. Its protein is CASNEVGHPNNEQFF.

This clone was recorded a few times. The J gene is TRBJ2-7, the V gene TRBV6-5; D is undetermined. Trimming stripped 5 bases from V and 6 bases from J, with 14 bases between. The germline gives CDR1 MNHEY, CDR2 SVGAGI. There are 13 residues in the CDR3. Here the CDR3 reads CASSGPEGLEQYF. CDR3 nucleotides: TGTGCCAGCAGTGGCCCAGAAGGCCTCGAGCAGTACTTC.

The gene calls are TRBV18 and TRBJ1-5; D is unclear. The CDR3 has 15 amino acids. Trimming removed 2 bases from V and 7 bases from J, with 15 bases in between. Per germline, CDR1 KGHSH and CDR2 LQKENI. The CDR3 bases are TGTGCCAGCTCACCAATTAAAAATACTGAGCAGCCCCAGCATTTT. Residues: CASSPIKNTEQPQHF.

This clone has just a few counts. The rearrangement links TRBV11-2 to TRBJ2-6, with 12 positions matching TRBD2. CDR1 is SGHAT, CDR2 FQNNGV, per germline. This CDR3 is 18 amino acids long. Trimming took 5 bases from V and 0 from J; bases not matched to a gene: 5. The CDR3 protein is CASSATSGSRSGANVLTF. In nucleotides, the CDR3 is TGTGCCAGCAGCGCGACTAGCGGGAGCCGCTCTGGGGCCAACGTCCTGACTTTC.

V usage is TRBV5-1 and J usage is TRBJ2-1; 9 bases fit TRBD2. Trimming took 0 bases from V and 8 from J; bases not matched to a gene: 15. The CDR3 is 18 amino acids. Germline V gene data show CDR1 as SGHRS and CDR2 as YFSETQ. CDR3: CASSLDLVAGAQGHEQFF. The CDR3 bases are TGCGCCAGCAGCTTGGATTTGGTAGCGGGAGCCCAGGGCCATGAGCAGTTCTTC.

This clone was counted only a few times. The chain links TRBV5-1 to TRBJ2-1; 10 bases agree with TRBD2. V dropped 4 bases and J dropped 6; count of bases not matched to a gene: 7. This CDR3 comprises 15 residues. Germline V gene data show CDR1 as SGHRS and CDR2 as YFSETQ. The CDR3 DNA is TGCGCCAGCAGCCGCCTAGCGGGAGCCGGCAATGAGCAGTTCTTC. Protein product: CASSRLAGAGNEQFF.

This clone was detected a few times. CDR3 nucleotides: TGTGCCAGCAGTTTACAAGGAGTTTTCGATACGCAGTATTTT. This sequence encodes CASSLQGVFDTQYF. The rearrangement uses TRBV28 and TRBJ2-3; no reliable D call. V was shortened by 2 bases and J by 6 bases, with 12 bases between the two germline ends. The CDR3 is made up of 14 amino acids. Germline CDR1 is MDHEN and CDR2 is SYDVKM.

This clone has just a few counts. This chain links TRBV4-3 with TRBJ2-3, with unresolved D. The V gene lost 0 bases and the J gene lost 2 bases, with 9 bases spanning the gap. Germline values: CDR1 LGHNA, CDR2 YSLEER. This CDR3 spans 15 amino acids. CDR3 sequence reads: CASSQDTRFTDTQYF. As DNA, the CDR3 is TGCGCCAGCAGCCAAGACACCAGGTTCACAGATACGCAGTATTTT.

V gene TRBV7-9 combines with J gene TRBJ1-2; 10 bases match TRBD1. This CDR3 region has 16 residues. The ends lost 5 bases at V and 6 bases at J; junction bases unmatched: 12. The germline V gene encodes CDR1 SEHNR and CDR2 FQNEAQ (reference sequence). The CDR3, as DNA: TGTGCCAGCAGCCTATCACTCGGGACAGGGGTTAATGGCTACACCTTC. Its protein product is CASSLSLGTGVNGYTF.

This chain connects TRBV11-2 to TRBJ1-2, with a possible D match to TRBD1 (5 bases). The CDR3 has 16 amino acids. CDR1 and CDR2 from the germline V gene are SGHAT and FQNNGV. V shed 5 bases and J shed 7 bases, with 23 bases lying between them. This CDR3 reads CASSPLGTPGRRGYTF. CDR3 coding DNA: TGTGCCAGCAGCCCCCTCGGTACACCAGGGAGGCGTGGCTACACCTTC.

This clone was picked up a small number of times. The CDR3 coding sequence is TGTGCCAGCTCACCTACTAGCGCCAGGACCTACAATGAGCAGTTCTTC. This encodes CASSPTSARTYNEQFF. The chain couples TRBV18 to TRBJ2-1; 7 bases align to TRBD2. This CDR3 has 16 residues. Trimming took 3 bases from V and 2 from J; bases not matched to a gene: 7. CDR1 is KGHSH, CDR2 LQKENI, per germline.

The chain is built from TRBV6-1 and TRBJ2-6; D unresolved. The CDR3 contains 13 residues. Germline V gives CDR1 MNHNS, CDR2 SASEGT. The ends were cut back, 7 bases at V and 2 bases at J, with 6 bases in the middle. The CDR3 is CASISPGANVLTF. CDR3 sequence (DNA): TGTGCCAGCATTTCTCCTGGGGCCAACGTCCTGACTTTC.

This chain joins TRBV30 and TRBJ1-1, with D possibly being TRBD1 (6 bases). Trimming cost V 6 bases and J 1 base, with 9 bases left between them. Germline loops: CDR1 GTSNPN, CDR2 SVGIG (reference sequence). This CDR3 has 12 amino acids. CDR3 coding DNA: TGTGCCTGTTGGGGGGCGAACACTGAAGCTTTCTTT. It encodes CACWGANTEAFF.

The genes are TRBV29-1 and TRBJ1-1, with 8 nucleotides matching TRBD1. The CDR3 is made up of 13 amino acids. Trimming at V came to 4 bases and at J to 1 base, leaving 2 bases not matched to a gene. Germline V gene lookup returns CDR1 SQVTM and CDR2 ANQGSEA. CDR3 protein: CSVGDRQNTEAFF. CDR3 sequence (DNA): TGCAGCGTTGGGGACAGGCAGAACACTGAAGCTTTCTTT.

This clone was seen only a few times. This sequence joins TRBV15 and TRBJ2-3, with a tentative D call TRBD2 (7 bases). The length of the CDR3 is 17 residues. The germline V and J ends were trimmed by 3 bases and 2 bases, with 18 bases remaining between them. Germline V gene lookup returns CDR1 LNHNV and CDR2 YYDKDF (reference sequence). The CDR3 DNA follows: TGTGCCACCAGCAGGGGGACTGGCGGGGGCCCCACAGATACGCAGTATTTT. Translated, it gives CATSRGTGGGPTDTQYF.

This clone was seen only a few times. This chain joins TRBV2 and TRBJ1-2; D is perhaps TRBD1 (5 bases). The CDR3 extends over 13 amino acids. The germline CDR1 and CDR2 sequences are SNHLY and FYNNEI. V was trimmed by 7 bases and J by 2 bases, leaving 11 bases between them. The CDR3 reads CASKGRANYGYTF. CDR3 coding DNA: TGTGCCAGCAAGGGCAGGGCGAACTATGGCTACACCTTC.

This clone came up a few times. The chain has TRBV5-6 and TRBJ2-1, with TRBD2 identical over 10 bases. The CDR3 contains 18 residues. Germline CDR1 SGHDT, CDR2 YYEEEE. V was pared by 1 base and J by 1 base, with 8 bases of the junction left unmatched. This CDR3 reads CASSLSILAGFSYNEQFF. For the CDR3, the DNA is TGTGCCAGCAGCTTGAGCATACTAGCGGGATTTTCCTACAATGAGCAGTTCTTC.

This clone was counted only a few times. The V and J genes are TRBV4-3 and TRBJ1-3; D call uncertain. The CDR3 contains 16 residues. Trimming shortened V by 2 bases and J by 0 bases, and 11 bases separated the two germline ends. From germline, CDR1 is LGHNA and CDR2 YSLEER. CDR3 region: CASSQHKMSSGNTIYF. The DNA of the CDR3 is TGCGCCAGCAGCCAACACAAAATGAGCTCTGGAAACACCATATATTTT.

The J gene is TRBJ2-3, the V gene TRBV18, with a tentative D call TRBD2 (5 bases). Germline V gene sequence: CDR1 KGHSH, CDR2 LQKENI. The CDR3 is 15 amino acids. The ends were cut back, 0 bases at V and 5 bases at J, with 12 bases in the middle. CDR3 sequence: CASSPPRGRGDTQYF. In DNA, the CDR3 is TGTGCCAGCTCACCACCGCGCGGGCGCGGAGATACGCAGTATTTT.

This clone has more than one count but fewer than ten. V usage is TRBV30 and J usage is TRBJ1-1; no firm D call. CDR1 and CDR2 (germline): GTSNPN, SVGIG (reference sequence). The CDR3 loop spans 15 amino acids. The V end was cut by 1 base, the J end by 1 base, with 13 bases between. In DNA form, the CDR3 reads TGTGCCTGGAGTGGGGGATGGAGCCAGAACACTGAAGCTTTCTTT. This codes for CAWSGGWSQNTEAFF.

The rearrangement joins TRBV5-4 to TRBJ1-2; 10 bases map to TRBD1. The ends lost 3 bases at V and 4 bases at J; junction bases unmatched: 6. CDR3 length: 15 amino acids. Per the germline V gene, CDR1 is SGHNT and CDR2 is YYREEE (reference sequence). CDR3 DNA: TGTGCCAGCAGCTCAGGGACAGGGGAGTCCTATGGCTACACCTTC. Protein sequence: CASSSGTGESYGYTF.

The chain joins TRBV7-8 to TRBJ1-1; D gene unclear. This CDR3 comprises 12 residues. Germline V gene lookup returns CDR1 SGHVS and CDR2 FQNEAQ. Between the trimmed V and J ends, which lost 5 bases and 1 base, there was a span of 5 bases. The CDR3 loop is CASSLQNTEAFF. CDR3 sequence (DNA): TGTGCCAGCAGCCTACAGAACACTGAAGCTTTCTTT.

J is TRBJ2-5 and V is TRBV6-6; D is unresolved. The V end was cut by 0 bases, the J end by 0 bases, with 11 bases between. CDR1 MNHNY and CDR2 SVGAGI come from the germline V gene (reference sequence). The CDR3 spans 16 residues. The CDR3 here is CASSYSRPQDQETQYF. Written as DNA, the CDR3 is TGTGCCAGCAGTTACTCGAGGCCCCAAGACCAAGAGACCCAGTACTTC.

This clone turned up a few times. The chain carries TRBV4-1 and TRBJ1-3, with a tentative D call TRBD1 (6 bases). The CDR3 sequence is 19 residues long. V dropped 0 bases and J dropped 2 bases, with 20 bases sitting between them. Germline CDR1 is MGHRA and CDR2 is YSYEKL. CDR3 amino acids: CASSQDIGGAGRPGNTIYF. The CDR3 DNA is TGCGCCAGCAGCCAAGACATTGGGGGGGCAGGGCGCCCTGGAAACACCATATATTTT.

The V call is TRBV7-9, the J call TRBJ1-2, with D tentatively TRBD1 (6 bases). This CDR3 is built from 16 residues. V lost 5 bases, J lost 4 bases, and 20 bases lay in between. Germline V gene lookup returns CDR1 SEHNR and CDR2 FQNEAQ (reference sequence). CDR3: CASSPVGTISSYGYTF. The CDR3 DNA reads as TGTGCCAGCAGCCCCGTGGGGACAATTTCTTCCTATGGCTACACCTTC.

This clone was found a few times. The V call is TRBV27, the J call TRBJ1-4; TRBD1 aligns across 7 bases. The CDR3 spans 15 residues. The trim removed 5 bases at V and 8 bases at J, leaving 11 bases unmatched. The V gene's germline CDR1 is MNHEY and CDR2 SMNVEV (reference sequence). The CDR3 DNA follows: TGTGCCAGCAGTCCGAGACAGGGAGGGGTCGAAAAACTGTTTTTT. This encodes CASSPRQGGVEKLFF.

The chain joins TRBV5-6 to TRBJ2-1, with no clear D. This CDR3 region has 14 residues. CDR1 SGHDT and CDR2 YYEEEE come from the germline V gene. V lost 2 bases, J lost 4 bases, and 10 bases lay in between. Here the CDR3 DNA reads TGTGCCAGCAGCTTTACAGATTCATACAATGAGCAGTTCTTC. It translates to CASSFTDSYNEQFF.

The rearrangement uses TRBV5-1 and TRBJ2-1, with unresolved D. The germline V gene has CDR1 SGHRS and CDR2 YFSETQ. The ends were cut back, 4 bases at V and 8 bases at J, with 13 bases in the middle. The CDR3 loop spans 13 amino acids. This CDR3 is CASSPLAEDEQFF. CDR3 DNA sequence: TGCGCCAGCAGCCCCCTCGCCGAGGATGAGCAGTTCTTC. The full variable domain, in which reference TRBV5-1 and TRBJ2-1 provide the parts outside the CDR3, is KAGVTQTPRYLIKTRGQQVTLSCSPISGHRSVSWYQQTPGQGLQFLFEYFSETQRNKGNFPGRFSGRQFSNSRSEMNVSTLELGDSALYLCASSPLAEDEQFFGPGTRLTVL.